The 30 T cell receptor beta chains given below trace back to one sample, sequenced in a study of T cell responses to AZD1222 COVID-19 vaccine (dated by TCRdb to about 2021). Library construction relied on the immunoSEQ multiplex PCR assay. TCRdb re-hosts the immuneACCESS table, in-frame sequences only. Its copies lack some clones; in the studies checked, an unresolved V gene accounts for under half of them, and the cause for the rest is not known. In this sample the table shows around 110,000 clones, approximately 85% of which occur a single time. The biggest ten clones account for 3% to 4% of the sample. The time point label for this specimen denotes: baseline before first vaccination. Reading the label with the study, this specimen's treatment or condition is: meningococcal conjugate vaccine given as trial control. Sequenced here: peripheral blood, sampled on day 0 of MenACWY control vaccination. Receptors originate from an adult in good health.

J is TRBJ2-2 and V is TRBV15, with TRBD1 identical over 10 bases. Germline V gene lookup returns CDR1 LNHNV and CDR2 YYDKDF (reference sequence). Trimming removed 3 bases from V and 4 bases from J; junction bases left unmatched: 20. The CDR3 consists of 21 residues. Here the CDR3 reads CATSRGPGQGVLIVGTGELFF. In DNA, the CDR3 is TGTGCCACCAGCAGGGGCCCCGGACAGGGGGTCCTGATCGTTGGCACCGGGGAGCTGTTTTTT.

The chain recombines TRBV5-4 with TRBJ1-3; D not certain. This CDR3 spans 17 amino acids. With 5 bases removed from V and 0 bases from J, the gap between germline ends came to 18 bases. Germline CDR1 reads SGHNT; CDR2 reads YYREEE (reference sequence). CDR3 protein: CASRLSLQLSSGNTIYF. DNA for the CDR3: TGTGCCAGCAGGCTGTCCTTACAGCTGAGCTCTGGAAACACCATATATTTT.

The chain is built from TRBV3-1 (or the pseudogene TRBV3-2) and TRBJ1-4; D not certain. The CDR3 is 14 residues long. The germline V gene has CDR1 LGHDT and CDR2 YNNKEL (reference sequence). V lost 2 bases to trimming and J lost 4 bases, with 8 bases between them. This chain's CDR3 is CASSQKQFNEKLFF. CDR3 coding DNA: TGTGCCAGCAGCCAAAAGCAGTTTAATGAAAAACTGTTTTTT.

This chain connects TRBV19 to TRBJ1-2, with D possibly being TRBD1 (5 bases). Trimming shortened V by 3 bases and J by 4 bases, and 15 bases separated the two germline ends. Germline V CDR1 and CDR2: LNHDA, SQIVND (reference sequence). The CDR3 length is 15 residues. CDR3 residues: CASSILPQGSYGYTF. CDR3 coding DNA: TGTGCCAGTAGTATTTTGCCTCAGGGAAGCTATGGCTACACCTTC.

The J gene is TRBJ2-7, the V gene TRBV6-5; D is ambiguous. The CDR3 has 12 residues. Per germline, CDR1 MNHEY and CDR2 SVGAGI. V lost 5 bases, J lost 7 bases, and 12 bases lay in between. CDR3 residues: CASSPTSLEQYF. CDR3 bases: TGTGCCAGCAGTCCTACGAGCTTGGAGCAGTACTTC.

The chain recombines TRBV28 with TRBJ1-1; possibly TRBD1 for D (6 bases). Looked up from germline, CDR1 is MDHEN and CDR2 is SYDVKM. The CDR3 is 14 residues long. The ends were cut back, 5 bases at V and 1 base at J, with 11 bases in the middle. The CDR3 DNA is TGTGCCAGCAGTACACAGGGCTGGAACACTGAAGCTTTCTTT. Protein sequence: CASSTQGWNTEAFF.

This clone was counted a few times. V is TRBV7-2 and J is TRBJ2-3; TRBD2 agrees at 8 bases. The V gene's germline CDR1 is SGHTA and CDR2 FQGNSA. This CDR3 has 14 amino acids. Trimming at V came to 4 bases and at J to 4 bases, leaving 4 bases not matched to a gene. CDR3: CASSSGLVPDTQYF. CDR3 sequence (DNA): TGTGCCAGCAGCTCGGGACTAGTCCCAGATACGCAGTATTTT.

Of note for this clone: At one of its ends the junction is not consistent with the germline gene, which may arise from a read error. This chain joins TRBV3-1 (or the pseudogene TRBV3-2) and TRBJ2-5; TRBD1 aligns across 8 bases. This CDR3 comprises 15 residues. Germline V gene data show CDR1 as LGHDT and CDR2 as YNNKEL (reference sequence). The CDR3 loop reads CGSSQSDRVTETQYF. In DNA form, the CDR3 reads TGTGGCAGCAGCCAATCGGACAGGGTAACAGAGACCCAGTACTTC.

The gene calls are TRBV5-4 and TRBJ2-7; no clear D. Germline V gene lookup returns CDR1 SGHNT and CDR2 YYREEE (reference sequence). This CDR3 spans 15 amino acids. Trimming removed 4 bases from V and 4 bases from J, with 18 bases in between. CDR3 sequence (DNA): TGTGCCAGCAGCCCTTACGGTTCCTACTCGTACGAGCAGTACTTC. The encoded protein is CASSPYGSYSYEQYF.

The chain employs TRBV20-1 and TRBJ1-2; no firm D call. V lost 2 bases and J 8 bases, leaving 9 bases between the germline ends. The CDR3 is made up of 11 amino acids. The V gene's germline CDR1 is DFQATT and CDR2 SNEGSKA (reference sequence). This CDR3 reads CSARTVLGYTF. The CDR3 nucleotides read TGCAGTGCTAGAACGGTTTTGGGCTACACCTTC.

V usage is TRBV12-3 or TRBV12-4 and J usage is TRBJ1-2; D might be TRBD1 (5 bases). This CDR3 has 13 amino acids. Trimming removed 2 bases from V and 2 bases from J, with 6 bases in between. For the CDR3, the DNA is TGTGCCAGCAGTTTAACAGGAAACTATGGCTACACCTTC. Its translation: CASSLTGNYGYTF.

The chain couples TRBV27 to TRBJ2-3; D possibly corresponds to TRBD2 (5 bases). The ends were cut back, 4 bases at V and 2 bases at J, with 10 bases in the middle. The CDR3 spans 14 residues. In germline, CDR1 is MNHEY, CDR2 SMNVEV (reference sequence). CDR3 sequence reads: CASSWTQSTDTQYF. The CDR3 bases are TGTGCCAGCAGTTGGACTCAGTCCACAGATACGCAGTATTTT.

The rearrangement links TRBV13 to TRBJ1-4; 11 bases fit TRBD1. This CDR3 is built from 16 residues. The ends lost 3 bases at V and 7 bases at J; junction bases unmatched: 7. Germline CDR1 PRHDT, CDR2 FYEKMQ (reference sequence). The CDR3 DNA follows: TGTGCCAGCAGCTTTAGGACAGGGGGCACCGTTGAAAAACTGTTTTTT. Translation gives CASSFRTGGTVEKLFF.

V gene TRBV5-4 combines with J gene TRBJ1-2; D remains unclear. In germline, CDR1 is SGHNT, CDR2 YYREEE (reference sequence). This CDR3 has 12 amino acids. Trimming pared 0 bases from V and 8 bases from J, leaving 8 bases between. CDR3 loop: CASSLEAGGYTF. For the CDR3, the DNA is TGTGCCAGCAGCTTGGAGGCTGGGGGCTACACCTTC.

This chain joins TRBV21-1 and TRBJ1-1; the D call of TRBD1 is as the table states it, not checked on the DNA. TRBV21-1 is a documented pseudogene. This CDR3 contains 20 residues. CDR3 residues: CASSKAKVRGTGQKNTEAFF. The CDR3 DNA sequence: TGTGCCAGCAGCAAAGCTAAGGTTCGTGGTACGGGACAAAAGAACACTGAAGCTTTCTTT.

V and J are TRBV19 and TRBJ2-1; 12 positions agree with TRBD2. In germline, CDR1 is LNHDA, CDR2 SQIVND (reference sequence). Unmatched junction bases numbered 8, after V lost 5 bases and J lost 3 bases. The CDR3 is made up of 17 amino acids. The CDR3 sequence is CASSLGLAGRHYNEQFF. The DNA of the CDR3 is TGTGCCAGTAGTTTAGGACTAGCGGGGAGGCACTACAATGAGCAGTTCTTC.

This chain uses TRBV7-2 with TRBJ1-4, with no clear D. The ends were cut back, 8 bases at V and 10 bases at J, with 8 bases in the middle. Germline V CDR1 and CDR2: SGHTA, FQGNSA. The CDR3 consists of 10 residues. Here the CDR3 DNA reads TGTGCCAGCTCGGAAGGAAAACTGTTTTTT. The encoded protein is CASSEGKLFF.

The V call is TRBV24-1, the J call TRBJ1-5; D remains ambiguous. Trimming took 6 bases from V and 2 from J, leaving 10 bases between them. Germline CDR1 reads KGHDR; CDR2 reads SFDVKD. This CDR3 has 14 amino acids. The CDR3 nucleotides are TGTGCCACCAGTCTCGGGGTCGGCAATCAGCCCCAGCATTTT. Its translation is CATSLGVGNQPQHF.

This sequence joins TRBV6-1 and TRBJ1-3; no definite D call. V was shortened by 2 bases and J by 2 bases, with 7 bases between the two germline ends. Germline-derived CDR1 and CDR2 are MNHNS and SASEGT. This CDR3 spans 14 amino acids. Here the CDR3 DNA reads TGTGCCAGCAGTGAAAGGGAGACTGGAAACACCATATATTTT. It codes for CASSERETGNTIYF.

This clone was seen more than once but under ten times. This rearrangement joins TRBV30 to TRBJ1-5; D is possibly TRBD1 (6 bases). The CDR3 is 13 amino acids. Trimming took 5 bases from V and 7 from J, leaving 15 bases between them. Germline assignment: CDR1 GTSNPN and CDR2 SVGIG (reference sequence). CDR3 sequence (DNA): TGTGCCTGGGGTGGGGGGGGCGAACAGCCCCAGCATTTT. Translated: CAWGGGGEQPQHF.

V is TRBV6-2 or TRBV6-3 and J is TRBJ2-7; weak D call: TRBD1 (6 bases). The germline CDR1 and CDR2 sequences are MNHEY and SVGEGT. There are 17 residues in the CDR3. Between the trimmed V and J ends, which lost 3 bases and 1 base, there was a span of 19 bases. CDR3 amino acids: CASSYIRGSPLSYEQYF. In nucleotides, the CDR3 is TGTGCCAGCAGTTATATCAGGGGCTCCCCCCTTTCCTACGAGCAGTACTTC.

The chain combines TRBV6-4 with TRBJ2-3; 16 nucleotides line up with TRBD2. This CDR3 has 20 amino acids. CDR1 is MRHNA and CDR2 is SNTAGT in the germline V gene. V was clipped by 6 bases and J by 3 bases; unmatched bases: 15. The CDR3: CASRHRQGLAGGPSTDTQYF. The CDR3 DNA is TGTGCCAGCAGGCATCGACAGGGACTAGCGGGGGGGCCGTCGACAGATACGCAGTATTTT.

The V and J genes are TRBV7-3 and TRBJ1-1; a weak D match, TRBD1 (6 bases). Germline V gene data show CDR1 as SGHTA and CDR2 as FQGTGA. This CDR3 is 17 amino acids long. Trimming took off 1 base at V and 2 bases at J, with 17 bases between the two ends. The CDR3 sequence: CASSLRSARGKNTEAFF. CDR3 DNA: TGTGCCAGCAGCTTAAGAAGTGCGAGGGGGAAAAACACTGAAGCTTTCTTT.

The CDR3 sequence: CASGTFPSYEQYF. In DNA form, the CDR3 reads TGTGCCAGCGGGACCTTTCCCTCCTACGAGCAGTACTTC. V is TRBV6-5 and J is TRBJ2-7; D tentatively fits TRBD1 or TRBD2 (5 bases each). Looked up from germline, CDR1 is MNHEY and CDR2 is SVGAGI. V lost 8 bases, J lost 0 bases, and 11 bases lay in between. The CDR3 consists of 13 residues.

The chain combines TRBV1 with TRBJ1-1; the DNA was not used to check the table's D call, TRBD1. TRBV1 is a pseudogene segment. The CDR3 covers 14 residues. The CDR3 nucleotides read TGCACCAGCTCCCGAGGACAGGGAGGTACTGAAGCTTTCTTT. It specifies CTSSRGQGGTEAFF.

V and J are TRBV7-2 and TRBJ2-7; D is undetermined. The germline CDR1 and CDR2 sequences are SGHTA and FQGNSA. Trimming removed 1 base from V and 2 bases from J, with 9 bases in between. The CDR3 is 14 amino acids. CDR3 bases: TGTGCCAGCAGCTTAGATCCCCAGCCCTACGAGCAGTACTTC. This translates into CASSLDPQPYEQYF.

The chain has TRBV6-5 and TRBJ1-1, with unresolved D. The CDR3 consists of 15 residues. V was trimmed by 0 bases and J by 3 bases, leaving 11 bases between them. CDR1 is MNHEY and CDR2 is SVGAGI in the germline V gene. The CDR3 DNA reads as TGTGCCAGCAGTTACTCCGGAGGACTTCACACTGAAGCTTTCTTT. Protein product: CASSYSGGLHTEAFF.

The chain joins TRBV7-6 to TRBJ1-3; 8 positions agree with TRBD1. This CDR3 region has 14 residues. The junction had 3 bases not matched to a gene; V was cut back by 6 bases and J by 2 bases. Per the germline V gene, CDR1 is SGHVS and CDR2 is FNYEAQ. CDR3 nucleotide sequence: TGTGCCAGCAGGTCGACAGGGGCTGGAAACACCATATATTTT. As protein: CASRSTGAGNTIYF. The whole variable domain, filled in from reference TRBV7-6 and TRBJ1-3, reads GAGVSQSPRYKVTKRGQDVALRCDPISGHVSLYWYRQALGQGPEFLTYFNYEAQQDKSGLPNDRFSAERPEGSISTLTIQRTEQRDSAMYRCASRSTGAGNTIYFGEGSWLTVV.

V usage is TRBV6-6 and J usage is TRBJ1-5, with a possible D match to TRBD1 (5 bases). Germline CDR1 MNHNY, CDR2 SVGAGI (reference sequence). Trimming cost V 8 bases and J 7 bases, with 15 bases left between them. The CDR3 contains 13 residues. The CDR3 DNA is TGTGCCAGCGATATCAGGGCGGGGCAGCCCCAGCATTTT. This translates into CASDIRAGQPQHF.

The CDR3 reads CASSLTQTGGLNTQYF. For the CDR3, the DNA is TGCGCCAGCAGCTTGACGCAGACGGGCGGTTTGAATACGCAGTATTTT. The chain has TRBV5-1 and TRBJ2-3; D is uncertain. V lost 1 base, J lost 7 bases, and 19 bases lay in between. CDR1 and CDR2 (germline): SGHRS, YFSETQ. The CDR3 runs to 16 residues. Using reference TRBV5-1 and TRBJ2-3 for the parts outside the CDR3, the full variable domain is KAGVTQTPRYLIKTRGQQVTLSCSPISGHRSVSWYQQTPGQGLQFLFEYFSETQRNKGNFPGRFSGRQFSNSRSEMNVSTLELGDSALYLCASSLTQTGGLNTQYFGPGTRLTVL.